The source of this TCR beta chain is a study of cytomegalovirus exposure and HLA in healthy donors. Study-wide findings and caveats: Later on, a genetic analysis was performed. It linked a missense variant in DCLRE1C with V- and J-gene trimming of TCR beta. Some V segments, including TRBV6-2 and TRBV6-3, were excluded as indistinguishable.

This CDR3 has 13 amino acids. V shed 3 bases and J shed 3 bases, with 3 bases lying between them. Germline V gives CDR1 KGHSH, CDR2 LQKENI. Comment on this clone: No antigen is known for it. The sample holds other DNA sequences that translate to the same CDR3.

The PCR made use of 60 Vbeta and 13 Jbeta primers. Measured with immunoSEQ multiplex PCR; TCRdb has only the in-frame clones, and not every one. The table shows 150,000 to 200,000 clones, with less than 80% occurring only once. Healthy individuals who donated bone marrow served as the donors. Material for sequencing was PBMCs. This sequence joins TRBV18 and TRBJ1-6; D gene unclear. The receptor was isolated from a man aged 35-49 years in good health and CMV-seronegative. The CDR3, as DNA: TGTGCCAGCTCACCTAACTATAATTCACCCCTCCACTTT. It specifies CASSPNYNSPLHF.